This T cell receptor (beta chain) was captured in a study of tissue T cells after allogeneic stem cell transplantation. The table came from immunoSEQ multiplex PCR; TCRdb's copy has only in-frame clones and leaves some out. The sample consists of over 45,000 clones, approximately 70% of them appearing once. With regard to this clone: No antigen is known for it. Gene names and germline refer to mouse. The read stops 1 residue short of the end of the CDR3; the missing end is completed from the germline J gene.

General study findings and limits: Alloreactivity or antigen specificity of tissue TCRs was not determined; some clones might be host cells. Sampling depth was limited, and the cohort was small and clinically varied.

J lost 0 bases, V lost 0 bases, and 7 bases had no gene match. The CDR3 runs 17 residues. Germline loops: CDR1 GKSSPN, CDR2 SITVG. This rearrangement joins TRBV31 to TRBJ2-3; the match to TRBD2 covers 9 bases. The origin of this receptor is a pool of C57BL/6 mice in good health. Sequencing input: sorted cells pooled from one or two spleens. The chain's CDR3 is CAWSLGWGGSSAETLYF. The sequenced CDR3 bases are TGTGCCTGGAGTCTAGGATGGGGGGGCTCTAGTGCAGAAACGCTGTAT.